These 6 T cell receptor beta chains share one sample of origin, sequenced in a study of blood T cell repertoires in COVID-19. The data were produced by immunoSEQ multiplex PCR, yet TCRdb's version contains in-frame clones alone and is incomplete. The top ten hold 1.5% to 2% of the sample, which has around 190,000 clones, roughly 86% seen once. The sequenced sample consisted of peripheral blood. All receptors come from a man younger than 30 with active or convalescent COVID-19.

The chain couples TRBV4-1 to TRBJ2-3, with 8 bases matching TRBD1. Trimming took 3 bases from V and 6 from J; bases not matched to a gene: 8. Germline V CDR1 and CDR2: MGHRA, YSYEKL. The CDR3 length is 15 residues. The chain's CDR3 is CASSHGQGSFDTQYF. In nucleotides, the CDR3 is TGCGCCAGCAGCCATGGACAGGGTAGTTTTGATACGCAGTATTTT.

This chain's CDR3 is CASSFPGENTEAFF. CDR3 nucleotide sequence: TGTGCCAGCAGCTTCCCAGGGGAGAACACTGAAGCTTTCTTT. The chain links TRBV7-9 to TRBJ1-1, with D perhaps TRBD1 (6 bases). The CDR3 loop spans 14 amino acids. CDR1 is SEHNR and CDR2 is FQNEAQ in the germline V gene (reference sequence). V lost 3 bases and J lost 1, with 9 bases in between. Full variable domain (remainder filled in from reference TRBV7-9 and TRBJ1-1): DTGVSQNPRHKITKRGQNVTFRCDPISEHNRLYWYRQTLGQGPEFLTYFQNEAQLEKSRLLSDRFSAERPKGSFSTLEIQRTEQGDSAMYLCASSFPGENTEAFFGQGTRLTVV.

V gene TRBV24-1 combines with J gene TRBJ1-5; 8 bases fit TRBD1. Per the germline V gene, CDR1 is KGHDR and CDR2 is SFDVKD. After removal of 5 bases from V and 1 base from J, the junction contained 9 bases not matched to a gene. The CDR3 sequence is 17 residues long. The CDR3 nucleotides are TGTGCCACCAGTGGGGCAGGGGGCGCAGGGAGCAATCAGCCCCAGCATTTT. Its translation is CATSGAGGAGSNQPQHF.

This chain's CDR3 is CAWKGAGGTGELFF. CDR3 nucleotide sequence: TGTGCCTGGAAAGGAGCAGGAGGGACCGGGGAGCTGTTTTTT. This rearrangement joins TRBV30 to TRBJ2-2, with D possibly being TRBD2 (6 bases). The V gene's germline CDR1 is GTSNPN and CDR2 SVGIG (reference sequence). Trimming took off 4 bases at V and 5 bases at J, with 14 bases between the two ends. There are 14 residues in the CDR3.

CDR3 in amino acids: CASWGILAGVPNTGELFF. CDR3 bases: TGTGCCAGTTGGGGGATCCTAGCGGGAGTTCCGAACACCGGGGAGCTGTTTTTT. The chain is built from TRBV28 and TRBJ2-2, with 10 bases lining up with TRBD2. The CDR3 covers 18 residues. The germline CDR1 and CDR2 sequences are MDHEN and SYDVKM. V lost 9 bases, J lost 0 bases, and 13 bases stayed unmatched.

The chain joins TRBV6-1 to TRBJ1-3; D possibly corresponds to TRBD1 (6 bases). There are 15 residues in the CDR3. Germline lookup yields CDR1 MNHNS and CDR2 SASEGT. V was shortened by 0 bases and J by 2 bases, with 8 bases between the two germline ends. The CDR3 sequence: CASSEASGAGNTIYF. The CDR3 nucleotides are TGTGCCAGCAGTGAAGCATCAGGGGCTGGAAACACCATATATTTT.